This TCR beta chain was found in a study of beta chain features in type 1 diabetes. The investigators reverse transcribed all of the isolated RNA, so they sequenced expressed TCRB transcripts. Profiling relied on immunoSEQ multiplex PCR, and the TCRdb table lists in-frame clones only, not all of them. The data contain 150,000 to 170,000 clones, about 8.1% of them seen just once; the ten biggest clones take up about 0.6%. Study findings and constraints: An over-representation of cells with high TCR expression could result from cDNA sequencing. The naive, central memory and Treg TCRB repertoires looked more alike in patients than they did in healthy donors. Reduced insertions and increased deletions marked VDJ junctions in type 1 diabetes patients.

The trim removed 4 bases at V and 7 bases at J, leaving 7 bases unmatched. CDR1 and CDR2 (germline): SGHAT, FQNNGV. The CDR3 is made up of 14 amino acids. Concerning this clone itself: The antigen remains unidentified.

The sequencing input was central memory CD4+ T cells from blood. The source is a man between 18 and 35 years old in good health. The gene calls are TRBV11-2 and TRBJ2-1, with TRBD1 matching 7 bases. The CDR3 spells CASSSWDSKNEQFF. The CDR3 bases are TGTGCCAGCAGCTCCTGGGACAGCAAAAATGAGCAGTTCTTC.